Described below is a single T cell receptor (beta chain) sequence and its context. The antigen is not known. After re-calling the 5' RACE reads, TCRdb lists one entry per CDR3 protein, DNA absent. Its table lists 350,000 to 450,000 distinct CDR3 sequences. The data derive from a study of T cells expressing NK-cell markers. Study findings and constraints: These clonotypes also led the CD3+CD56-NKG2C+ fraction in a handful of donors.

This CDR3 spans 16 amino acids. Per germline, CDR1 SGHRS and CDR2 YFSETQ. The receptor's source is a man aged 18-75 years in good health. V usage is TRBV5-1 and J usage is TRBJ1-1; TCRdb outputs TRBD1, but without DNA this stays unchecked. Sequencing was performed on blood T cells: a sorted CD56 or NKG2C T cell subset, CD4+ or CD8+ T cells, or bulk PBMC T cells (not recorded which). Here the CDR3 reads CASSWASGTGGTEAFF.